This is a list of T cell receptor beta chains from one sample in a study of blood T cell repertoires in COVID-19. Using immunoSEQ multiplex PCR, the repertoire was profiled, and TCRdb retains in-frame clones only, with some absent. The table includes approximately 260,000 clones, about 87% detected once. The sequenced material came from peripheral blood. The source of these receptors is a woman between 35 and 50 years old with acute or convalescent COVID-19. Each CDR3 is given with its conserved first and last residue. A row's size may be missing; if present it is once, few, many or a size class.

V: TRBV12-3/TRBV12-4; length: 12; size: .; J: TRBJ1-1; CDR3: CASTIWGGEAFF
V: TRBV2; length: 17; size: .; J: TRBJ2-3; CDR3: CASSRTSGFVFADTQYF
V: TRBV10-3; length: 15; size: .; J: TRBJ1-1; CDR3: CAISESRGMNTEAFF
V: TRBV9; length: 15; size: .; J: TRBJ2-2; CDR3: CASSGRDRNTGELFF
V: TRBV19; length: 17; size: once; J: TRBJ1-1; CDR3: CASSTPIGSRLNTEAFF
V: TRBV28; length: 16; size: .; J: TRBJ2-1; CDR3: CASSLGLAGVYNEQFF
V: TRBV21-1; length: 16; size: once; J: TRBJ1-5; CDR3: CASSKEGGPDLEPQHF
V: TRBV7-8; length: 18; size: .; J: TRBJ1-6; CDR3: CASSFSREERAYNSPLHF
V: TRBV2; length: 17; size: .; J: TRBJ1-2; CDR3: CASSDPSVWTSNYGYTF
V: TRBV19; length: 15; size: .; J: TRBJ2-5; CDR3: CASSIQLGPGGTQYF
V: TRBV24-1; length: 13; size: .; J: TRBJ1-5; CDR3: CATSERAGQPQHF
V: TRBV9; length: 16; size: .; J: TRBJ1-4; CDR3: CASSVEGSSEFEKLFF
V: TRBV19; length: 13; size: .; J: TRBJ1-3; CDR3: CASSSEPGNTIYF
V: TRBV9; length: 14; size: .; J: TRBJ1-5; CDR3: CASSVGTGYQPQHF
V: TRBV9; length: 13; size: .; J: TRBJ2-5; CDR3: CASSEQNRETQYF
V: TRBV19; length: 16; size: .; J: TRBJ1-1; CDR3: CASSTWDSALNTEAFF
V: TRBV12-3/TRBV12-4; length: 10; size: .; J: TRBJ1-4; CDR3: CASSFGLLFF
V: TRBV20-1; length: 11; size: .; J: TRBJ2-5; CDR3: CSAPLSETQYF
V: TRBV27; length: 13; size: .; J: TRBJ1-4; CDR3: CASRGVANEKLFF
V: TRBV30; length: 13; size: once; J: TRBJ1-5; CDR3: CAWGTGVNQPQHF
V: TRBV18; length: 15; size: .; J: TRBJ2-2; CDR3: CASSLTQGSTGELFF
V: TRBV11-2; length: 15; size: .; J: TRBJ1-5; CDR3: CASSLGQTSNQPQHF
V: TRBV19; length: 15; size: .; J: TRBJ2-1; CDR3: CASTVAGAGYNEQFF
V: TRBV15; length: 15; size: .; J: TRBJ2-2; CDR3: CAIEAAGPNTGELFF
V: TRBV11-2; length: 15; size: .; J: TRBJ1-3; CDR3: CASSPDRFSGNTIYF
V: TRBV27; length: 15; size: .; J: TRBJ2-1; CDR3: CASTLRGPHHNEQFF